These T cell receptor beta chains were read from a single sample in a study of tumor and adjacent non-tumor tissue in lung cancer. TCRdb ran MiXCR on the multiplex PCR reads and lists one entry per CDR3 protein. Of roughly 82,000 distinct CDR3 sequences listed, approximately 73% are singletons. The sequenced sample was distant non-tumor lung tissue. These receptors were obtained from a woman aged 45-65 years with non-small cell lung cancer. Each CDR3 is given with its conserved first and last residue. The D gene is left open where the match is weak. Where a row states a size, it is once, few, many or the class of an expanded clone; other rows omit it.

j_gene,v_gene,d_gene,abundance,CDR3nt,CDR3aa
TRBJ1-5,TRBV12-3/TRBV12-4,-,-,TGTCCCAGCAGTTTAGTGCATAGCAATCAGCCCCAACATTTT,CPSSLVHSNQPQHF
TRBJ1-1,TRBV11-1,-,-,TGTGCCATCATCTTGGACAGCAACATTGAAGCTTTCTTT,CAIILDSNIEAFF
TRBJ2-3,TRBV5-1,TRBD2,once,TGCGTCAGCAGCTTGGGCGGGAGGGCCGAAGAAGATACGCATTATTTT,CVSSLGGRAEEDTHYF
TRBJ2-7,TRBV11-2,-,-,TGTGCCAGTAGCTTAACCGATGACTCCTACGAACAGTACTTC,CASSLTDDSYEQYF
TRBJ2-1,TRBV6-2/TRBV6-3,-,-,TGTGCCAGCAGTTACATAGGGGAGGTGGACGAACAGTTATTC,CASSYIGEVDEQLF
TRBJ2-5,TRBV6-2/TRBV6-3,-,-,TGTGCCAGCGGTTACACTAGAGGGGCTAGCCAAGAGACCCAGTACTTC,CASGYTRGASQETQYF
TRBJ2-1,TRBV6-6,-,-,TGTGCCAGCAGTTTTTCGACCAGTGGGATTGAGCAGTTCTTT,CASSFSTSGIEQFF
TRBJ2-3,TRBV5-1,-,few,TGCGCCAGCAGCCTCGGGGGTCGAGATACGCAATATTTT,CASSLGGRDTQYF
TRBJ1-4,TRBV6-1,-,-,TGTGCCACCAGTGGACGGACCGATGAAAAAATGTTTTTT,CATSGRTDEKMFF
TRBJ2-7,TRBV20-1,-,-,TGCAGTGTTAGGGGAGTGAGGTCTCGCTACTACGAGCAGTACTTC,CSVRGVRSRYYEQYF
TRBJ2-1,TRBV29-1,TRBD1,-,TGCATCGTTGTGGGGCCTCGACAGGGGAAGGGTGAGCAGTTCTTC,CIVVGPRQGKGEQFF
TRBJ1-2,TRBV6-1,TRBD1,many,TGTGCCAGCAGGCTAGGGCAGGGGGCCGGCTATGGCTACACCTTC,CASRLGQGAGYGYTF
TRBJ2-7,TRBV29-1,-,-,TGTAGCGCTCGACCGACAGCCTCCTACGAGCAGTACTTC,CSARPTASYEQYF
TRBJ2-2,TRBV1,-,-,TGCACCAGCAGCCAATACGGTAGCGGGAGTAGGAGAACCGGGGAGCTGTTTTTT,CTSSQYGSGSRRTGELFF
TRBJ1-5,TRBV6-5,TRBD1,-,TGTGCCAGCAGTCCCGGCACAGGGGACAATCAGCCCCATCATTTT,CASSPGTGDNQPHHF
TRBJ2-3,TRBV4-1,TRBD2,-,TGCGTCAGCACCCAAGGACTAGCGGTAGATATGCAGTATTTT,CVSTQGLAVDMQYF
TRBJ2-3,TRBV11-1,-,-,TGTGCCAGCGGCTTAGTTTTGTCAGAGGTAATAGTTACGCAGTATTTT,CASGLVLSEVIVTQYF
TRBJ1-2,TRBV6-5,-,-,TGTGCCATCCTCGGGAACTATGTATACACCTTC,CAILGNYVYTF
TRBJ2-1,TRBV6-6,-,-,TGTGCCAGCTCGAGAGTCAGGACGGGGGACAATGAGCAGTTTTTC,CASSRVRTGDNEQFF
TRBJ1-5,TRBV29-1,-,-,TGTAGCGTTGCTTGGGACGTACCCCATCATTTT,CSVAWDVPHHF
TRBJ2-1,TRBV29-1,-,-,TGCAACGTTGAAGGGTTCGGCGGGGTAACCTCCTACAATGGACAGTTCTTC,CNVEGFGGVTSYNGQFF
TRBJ1-5,TRBV6-6,-,-,TGTGCCAACAGTTACGGCCAGGGTACTAATCAGCCCCAACATTTT,CANSYGQGTNQPQHF
TRBJ2-3,TRBV20-1,-,-,TGCAGTGCTCAGGGGTCCACAGATACGCAGTATTTT,CSAQGSTDTQYF
TRBJ1-4,TRBV6-1,TRBD1,-,TGTGCCACCAGTGAGGACAGGCGATACGAAAAACTGTTTTTT,CATSEDRRYEKLFF
TRBJ2-3,TRBV2,-,-,TGTGCCAGCAGGGGGACTACAGGGGGACCAGATACGCAGTGTTTT,CASRGTTGGPDTQCF
TRBJ2-7,TRBV6-5,TRBD1,medium-sized,TGTGCCAGCACCGCACTCGGCAGGGGGCAAGGAGAGCAGTACTTC,CASTALGRGQGEQYF
TRBJ2-5,TRBV11-2,TRBD2,-,TGTGCCAGCAGCTTAGGGACTAGTGTGAAAGAGACCCAGTACTTC,CASSLGTSVKETQYF
TRBJ2-1,TRBV6-5,-,-,TGTGCCAGCAGTTACTCGGCCTCTAGCAGCGAGTACTATGAGCAGTTCTTC,CASSYSASSSEYYEQFF
TRBJ1-1,TRBV11-1,-,-,TGTGCCAGCAGCAACGGACAGACGAACGCTGAAACTTTCTTT,CASSNGQTNAETFF
TRBJ2-3,TRBV5-8,-,many,TGTGCCAGCGGACTCCCTCGAGATACGCAGTATTTT,CASGLPRDTQYF
TRBJ2-2,TRBV6-5,TRBD2,-,TGTGCTAGCGGGGACCCCACAAGGGACGTTCACGGGGAGCTGTTTTTT,CASGDPTRDVHGELFF
TRBJ1-2,TRBV6-2/TRBV6-3,-,-,TGTGCCAGCAGTTTGTCTCCCCAGCACTATGGCTACACCTTC,CASSLSPQHYGYTF
TRBJ2-1,TRBV6-2/TRBV6-3,-,-,TGTGCCAGCAGTTATCCCATGGAGGCTTCCTACAATGTGCAGTTCTTC,CASSYPMEASYNVQFF
TRBJ1-1,TRBV19,-,-,TGTGCCAGTAGTCCGCCTTTGGACAGTGAAGCTTTCTTT,CASSPPLDSEAFF
TRBJ2-5,TRBV29-1,-,-,TGCAGCGCTGAAGATGGGGCTGAGGAGGAGACCCAGTACTTC,CSAEDGAEEETQYF
TRBJ2-3,TRBV6-1,TRBD2,-,TGTGCCAGTAGTGAGACCTTAGCGGGAGGGCGTGATACGCACTATTTT,CASSETLAGGRDTHYF
TRBJ2-7,TRBV5-1,-,-,TGCGCCAGCAGCTCGAGACATGGCCGGGTTAAGTACGAGCAATACTTC,CASSSRHGRVKYEQYF
TRBJ2-3,TRBV15,-,-,TGTGCCACCAGCAGACGACTAGTGGGATTTTTTTCTAGCACAGTTACGCAGTATTTT,CATSRRLVGFFSSTVTQYF
TRBJ2-3,TRBV11-3,TRBD2,-,TGTCTCAGCAGCTTAGGACTAGCGGGAGCAGGGGGCACAAATACGCAGTATTTT,CLSSLGLAGAGGTNTQYF
TRBJ2-7,TRBV6-1,-,-,TGTGCCAGCCTGGCAGCGAGCTCCTACGAGCAGAACTTC,CASLAASSYEQNF
TRBJ2-4,TRBV12-3/TRBV12-4,-,-,TGTGCCAGCACCAGGGACTGGCTGGGCAAAAACATTCACTACTTC,CASTRDWLGKNIHYF
TRBJ2-3,TRBV20-1,-,-,TGCAGTCCTAGAGATTCCAGCGGAGCAATAGGGGGTACAGATACGCAGTATTTT,CSPRDSSGAIGGTDTQYF
TRBJ2-7,TRBV20-1,-,-,TGCAGTACTAGAAATTCACGGGATCGGTACGAGCAGTACTTC,CSTRNSRDRYEQYF
TRBJ1-5,TRBV28,-,-,TGTGTCAGCAGTTTCTCCCAAGGACCTAATCAGCCCCAGCATTTT,CVSSFSQGPNQPQHF
TRBJ2-5,TRBV11-2,-,few,TGTGCCAACAGCCCCGGGCCCACCTCACAAGGGACCCAGTACTTC,CANSPGPTSQGTQYF
TRBJ2-2,TRBV20-1,TRBD2,many,TGCAGTGCTACGACTAGCGGGAGGGAAGGCACCGGGGAGCTGTTTTTT,CSATTSGREGTGELFF
TRBJ1-2,TRBV12-3/TRBV12-4,-,once,TGTGCCAGCAGTCCAGCGGGGGGCAACTATGACTACACCTTC,CASSPAGGNYDYTF
TRBJ2-3,TRBV6-5,-,-,TGTGTCAGCAGTTCTGGACCGGTCACAGATACGCAGTATTTT,CVSSSGPVTDTQYF
TRBJ2-2,TRBV11-2,-,-,TGTGCCAGCAGTTTAGTACAGGTGCCCTTCGGCACCGGGGAGCTGTTTTTT,CASSLVQVPFGTGELFF
TRBJ2-3,TRBV11-2,-,-,TGTGCCGGCAGCTTGTGGGCCCAGCAAGCGACAGATACGCAGTATTTT,CAGSLWAQQATDTQYF
TRBJ2-5,TRBV6-5,-,-,TGTGCCAGCTTCCCCCTCTGGAGCGCCCAAGAGACCCAGTACTTC,CASFPLWSAQETQYF
TRBJ1-3,TRBV6-2/TRBV6-3,-,many,TGTGCCAGCAGTTACAAAGAGGAGGCTGGAAACACCATATATTTT,CASSYKEEAGNTIYF
TRBJ2-3,TRBV11-2,-,-,TGTGCCAGCAGCATCTCCTACAGGGATAATCAGCCCCAGTATTTT,CASSISYRDNQPQYF